The present TCR beta chain was sequenced within a study of patients and donors after allogeneic stem cell transplantation. The CDR3 consists of 14 residues. V lost 7 bases and J 7 bases, leaving 14 bases between the germline ends. Germline V CDR1 and CDR2: SNHLY, FYNNEI. This clonotype appeared many times. From the RT-PCR reads, TCRdb called clonotypes with MiXCR, one entry per CDR3 protein. The profile shows tens of thousands of distinct CDR3 sequences, around 5% of them singletons. The sequenced sample was blood, either unsorted or a sorted T cell fraction (not recorded which). The receptor was isolated from a human donor who was either an allogeneic HSCT recipient or a stem cell or donor lymphocyte infusion donor (not recorded which). It is not recorded whose cells these are; they may come from a transplant donor. The chain couples TRBV2 to TRBJ1-6; D ambiguous. CDR3 in amino acids: CASIQDGSNSPLHF. CDR3 bases: TGTGCCAGCATCCAAGACGGTTCGAATTCACCCCTCCACTTT. The full variable domain, in which reference TRBV2 and TRBJ1-6 provide the parts outside the CDR3, is EPEVTQTPSHQVTQMGQEVILRCVPISNHLYFYWYRQILGQKVEFLVSFYNNEISEKSEIFDDQFSVERPDGSNFTLKIRSTKLEDSAMYFCASIQDGSNSPLHFGNGTRLTVT.